Listed here are 5 T cell receptor beta chains from one sample, sequenced in a study of blood T cell repertoires in COVID-19. Sequenced by immunoSEQ multiplex PCR; TCRdb stores in-frame clones only, minus some. The table lists about 160,000 clones, about 80% of them singletons, with 2.2% in the top ten. Material for sequencing was peripheral blood. The origin of the receptors is an older man with acute or convalescent COVID-19.

To note about this clone: The junction departs from germline at one end; a sequencing error may be responsible. The rearrangement links TRBV28 to TRBJ2-7, with TRBD2 matching 15 bases. The germline CDR1 and CDR2 sequences are MDHEN and SYDVKM. The CDR3 is 17 residues long. The DNA of the CDR3 is TGTGCCAGCAGTTTTATCAACGGACTAGCGGGAGGGCCAAGTTTGGACTTC. Protein sequence: CASSFINGLAGGPSLDF.

The chain joins TRBV7-9 to TRBJ1-3; possible D gene TRBD1, 6 bases. Trimming removed 3 bases at V and 0 bases at J, with 12 bases between. The CDR3 covers 16 residues. Germline V gene sequence: CDR1 SEHNR, CDR2 FQNEAQ (reference sequence). The DNA of the CDR3 is TGTGCCAGCAGCTTGGGGGCCCCCAACTCTGGAAACACCATATATTTT. It yields the protein CASSLGAPNSGNTIYF.

This sequence joins TRBV6-5 and TRBJ2-7; 8 bases are shared with TRBD2. V was clipped by 7 bases and J by 1 base; unmatched bases: 9. This CDR3 is built from 15 residues. Germline V CDR1 and CDR2: MNHEY, SVGAGI. DNA for the CDR3: TGTGCCAGCACGGACCGGGGGGGCGATTCCTACGAGCAGTACTTC. It specifies CASTDRGGDSYEQYF.

CDR3 coding DNA: TGTGCCAGCACCCTCGAGGGTAGCGGGAACCTTCGGCTGTTTTTT. The encoded protein is CASTLEGSGNLRLFF. The chain links TRBV28 to TRBJ2-2; 8 bases are shared with TRBD2. J gave up 13 bases and V 7 bases, and 17 bases lay outside the gene matches. CDR3 length: 15 residues. The germline gives CDR1 MDHEN, CDR2 SYDVKM. The complete variable domain, with remaining parts taken from reference TRBV28 and TRBJ2-2, reads DVKVTQSSRYLVKRTGEKVFLECVQDMDHENMFWYRQDPGLGLRLIYFSYDVKMKEKGDIPEGYSVSREKKERFSLILESASTNQTSMYLCASTLEGSGNLRLFFGEGSRLTVL.

The gene calls are TRBV7-3 and TRBJ2-6; maybe TRBD2 (6 bases). V lost 3 bases to trimming and J lost 2 bases, with 11 bases between them. Germline values: CDR1 SGHTA, CDR2 FQGTGA. The CDR3 length is 16 residues. This CDR3 is CASSLVAGTGANVLTF. In DNA form, the CDR3 reads TGTGCCAGCAGCTTGGTGGCGGGGACTGGGGCCAACGTCCTGACTTTC.